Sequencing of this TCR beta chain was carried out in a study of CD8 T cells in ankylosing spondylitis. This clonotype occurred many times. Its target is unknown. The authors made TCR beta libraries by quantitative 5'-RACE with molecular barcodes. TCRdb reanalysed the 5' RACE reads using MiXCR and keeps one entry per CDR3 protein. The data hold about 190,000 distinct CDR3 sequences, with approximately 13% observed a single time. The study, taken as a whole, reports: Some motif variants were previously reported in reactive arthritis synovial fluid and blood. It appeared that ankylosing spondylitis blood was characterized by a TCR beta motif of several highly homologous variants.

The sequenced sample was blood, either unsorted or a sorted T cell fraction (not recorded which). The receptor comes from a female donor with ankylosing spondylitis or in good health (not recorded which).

CDR3: CAIGRQGPEAFF. CDR3 in DNA: TGTGCCATCGGACGACAGGGCCCTGAAGCTTTCTTT. The genes are TRBV10-3 and TRBJ1-1, with 7 bases identical to TRBD1. Germline V lookup: CDR1 ENHRY, CDR2 SYGVKD. V shed 8 bases and J 6 bases; nucleotides not matched to a gene: 6. CDR3 length equals 12 residues.